The entry that follows covers one TCR beta chain sequence. What it recognizes is unknown. The PCR ran on 60 Vbeta and 13 Jbeta primers. The assay was immunoSEQ multiplex PCR, and TCRdb's table has in-frame clones only and misses some. The data show under 200,000 clones, 86% seen once. These data originate in a study of cytomegalovirus exposure and HLA in healthy donors. Study observations and caveats: Accounts indicate the classifier identified cytomegalovirus status with strong specificity and sensitivity. Earlier analysis found most TCR beta V segments productive about 87% or about 30% of the time. TCR beta sequences reportedly predicted the HLA-A and HLA-B alleles of most subjects accurately.

There are 15 residues in the CDR3. CDR1 MNHEY and CDR2 SVGAGI come from the germline V gene. V was pared by 6 bases and J by 0 bases, with 3 bases of the junction left unmatched. This chain links TRBV6-5 with TRBJ2-7; TRBD2 matches 12 bases. The sequence derives from a woman aged 25 to 39 in good health and CMV-seronegative. Sequences were obtained from PBMCs. CDR3 region: CASSELAGGSYEQYF. In nucleotides, the CDR3 is TGTGCCAGCAGCGAACTAGCGGGGGGCTCCTACGAGCAGTACTTC.